By its share, the clone carrying this T cell receptor beta chain is medium-sized (0.01 to 0.1%). These data belong to a study of sequential checkpoint blockade in melanoma. Overall study context: Both treatment sequences were followed by maintenance nivolumab.

Sequenced by immunoSEQ multiplex PCR; TCRdb stores in-frame clones only, minus some. The sample shows about 9,100 clones, approximately 25% of them seen only once. The treatment denotes: randomized to nivolumab then ipilimumab (arm A) or the reverse (arm B). J gave up 2 bases and V 5 bases, and 5 bases lay outside the gene matches. Germline-derived CDR1 and CDR2 are LNHDA and SQIVND (reference sequence). The CDR3 length is 14 residues. The specimen comprised tumor tissue (inferred from file names), sampled from a patient given nivolumab and ipilimumab in sequence. The chain links TRBV19 to TRBJ2-7; 8 nucleotides align to TRBD1. The receptor was derived from a human donor with melanoma. The CDR3 region has the DNA TGTGCCAGTAGTGAGAGGACAGGGCCCTACGAGCAGTACTTC. Protein: CASSERTGPYEQYF.